The source of this T cell receptor (beta chain) is a study of cytomegalovirus exposure and HLA in healthy donors. Overall study context: Membership in the Caucasian-associated ancestry cluster was found for 65% to 85% of roughly 360 genotyped donors. The study, taken as a whole, reports: Confirmation was obtained in vitro that a few CMV-associated chains are specific for CMV antigens. TCR beta V- and J-gene trimming was later associated with a missense DCLRE1C variant. Reports showed the classifier diagnosing cytomegalovirus status with high specificity and sensitivity.

As regards this clone: Its antigen is unknown.

The primer mix had 60 Vbeta and 13 Jbeta primers. The assay was immunoSEQ multiplex PCR, and TCRdb's table has in-frame clones only and misses some. The sample shows 85,000 to 100,000 clones, less than 80% of them seen only once. This CDR3 is built from 15 residues. Germline V CDR1 and CDR2: LNHDA, SQIVND (reference sequence). Trimming removed 5 bases from V and 4 bases from J; junction bases left unmatched: 6. The sequenced material came from PBMCs. V is TRBV19 and J is TRBJ1-4; 8 bases agree with TRBD1. The source of this sequence is a woman in her thirties or forties in good health and CMV-seropositive. The CDR3 sequence is CASSSPRGLNEKLFF. The CDR3 bases are TGTGCCAGTAGTTCACCCAGGGGGCTTAATGAAAAACTGTTTTTT.